A single sample is the source of the 20 T cell receptor beta chains below, sequenced in a study of identical twins (dated by TCRdb to about 2016). The library was prepared using 5' RACE. TCRdb records Illumina HiSeq 2000 as the sequencer. TCRdb redid the processing of the public reads, applying fastp at Q25 and MiXCR, and retained in-frame beta chains. Entries are consolidated by CDR3 protein sequence, retaining the most common genes and DNA. Across this sample there are around 300,000 distinct CDR3 sequences, with under 9.5% seen only once. Over 2% of the sample is in the top ten clones. Separately, the same data were catalogued under a study of yellow fever vaccine responses in identical twins.

The specimen sequenced was memory (CD45RO+) T cells sorted from blood. The sample's cell subset or site label, decoded: CD45RO+ enriched T cells. These receptor sequences come from a woman under 30 in good health.

This clonotype was counted a few times. This chain connects TRBV15 to TRBJ1-3; D not resolved. This CDR3 spans 18 amino acids. Deletions cut 0 bases from V and 0 bases from J, with 15 bases between. Germline-derived CDR1 and CDR2 are LNHNV and YYDKDF (reference sequence). The CDR3 protein is CATSRDPPGSYSGNTIYF. DNA for the CDR3: TGTGCCACCAGCAGAGATCCCCCCGGGAGCTACTCTGGAAACACCATATATTTT.

About this clonotype itself: A much larger clone lies one base from this, so it may be a read error. The gene calls are TRBV3-1 and TRBJ2-1; 9 positions agree with TRBD2. The CDR3 is 18 residues long. CDR1 is LGHDT, CDR2 YNNKEL, per germline (reference sequence). The CDR3, as DNA: TGTACCAGCAGACCCGTAAGGCGGGGACTAGCTTATTTAAATGAGCAGTTCTTC. Translating it yields CTSRPVRRGLAYLNEQFF.

In its sample, this clonotype was seen many times. V gene TRBV5-1 combines with J gene TRBJ2-3, with TRBD1 identical over 9 bases. CDR3 length equals 15 residues. V gave up 0 bases and J gave up 4 bases; unmatched junction bases: 3. Germline-derived CDR1 and CDR2 are SGHRS and YFSETQ. The CDR3 region is CASSLGTGAADTQYF. CDR3 nucleotide sequence: TGCGCCAGCAGCTTGGGGACAGGGGCAGCAGATACGCAGTATTTT.

In this sample, this clonotype turned up many times. Here the CDR3 reads CSVQGANEQFF. The CDR3 DNA reads as TGCAGCGTACAGGGGGCAAATGAGCAGTTCTTC. The rearrangement links TRBV29-1 to TRBJ2-1; 9 nucleotides line up with TRBD1. Germline values: CDR1 SQVTM, CDR2 ANQGSEA. The CDR3 is made up of 11 amino acids. Trimming cost V 6 bases and J 7 bases; bases outside gene matches: 1.

This clonotype was recorded many times. This chain uses TRBV12-3 or TRBV12-4 with TRBJ2-7, with D perhaps TRBD1 (6 bases). V was cut by 6 bases and J by 0 bases, with 15 bases left in between. CDR3 length: 15 amino acids. CDR3 bases: TGTGCCAGCAGCTTCGGGCAGGGGATCTCCTACGAGCAGTACTTC. Its translation: CASSFGQGISYEQYF.

In its sample, this clonotype was seen a few times. The chain links TRBV29-1 to TRBJ2-7, with D unresolved. The CDR3 runs 14 residues. Germline assignment: CDR1 SQVTM and CDR2 ANQGSEA. V lost 4 bases to trimming and J lost 0 bases, with 13 bases between them. The CDR3 sequence: CSVVFTANSYEQYF. The DNA of the CDR3 is TGCAGCGTTGTATTTACAGCCAACTCCTACGAGCAGTACTTC.

The chain recombines TRBV27 with TRBJ1-2, with 8 bases fitting TRBD1. The CDR3 totals 12 residues. Germline-derived CDR1 and CDR2 are MNHEY and SMNVEV (reference sequence). Germline trimming cut 5 bases from V and 4 bases from J; bases unmatched to any gene: 0. CDR3 coding DNA: TGTGCCAGCAGTGGACAGGGCTATGGCTACACCTTC. The encoded protein is CASSGQGYGYTF.

This clonotype has at least ten counts. As DNA, the CDR3 is TGTGCCAGCAGCCCACGGGGGGCGACCGGGGAGCTGTTTTTT. Its translation is CASSPRGATGELFF. The gene calls are TRBV6-1 and TRBJ2-2; maybe TRBD2 (7 bases). The CDR3 covers 14 residues. V gave up 6 bases and J gave up 5 bases, with 13 bases separating them. CDR1 MNHNS and CDR2 SASEGT come from the germline V gene.

The chain couples TRBV9 to TRBJ1-6; TRBD1 matches 9 bases. V shed 3 bases and J 5 bases; nucleotides not matched to a gene: 3. This CDR3 is built from 15 residues. CDR1 is SGDLS and CDR2 is YYNGEE in the germline V gene. The CDR3 DNA follows: TGTGCCAGCAGCGAGACAGGGGGGGATAATTCACCCCTCCACTTT. Protein: CASSETGGDNSPLHF.

This clonotype appeared many times. This chain links TRBV6-2 or TRBV6-3 with TRBJ1-5, with a possible D match to TRBD1 (6 bases). The germline V gene has CDR1 MNHEY and CDR2 SVGEGT. The CDR3 sequence is 14 residues long. Trimming took 4 bases from V and 6 from J, leaving 13 bases between them. The CDR3 spells CASSFPGGRQPQHF. For the CDR3, the DNA is TGTGCCAGCAGTTTCCCCGGGGGCCGTCAGCCCCAGCATTTT.

The J gene is TRBJ2-3, the V gene TRBV6-5; 10 nucleotides match TRBD2. The CDR3 length is 16 residues. Germline values: CDR1 MNHEY, CDR2 SVGAGI. V lost 4 bases and J lost 3; bases outside the gene matches: 7. The CDR3 protein is CASSSTTSGATDTQYF. The DNA of the CDR3 is TGTGCCAGCAGTTCCACCACTAGCGGGGCAACAGATACGCAGTATTTT.

This clonotype was observed a few times. J is TRBJ2-1 and V is TRBV7-3; 15 nucleotides agree with TRBD2. Germline V lookup: CDR1 SGHTA, CDR2 FQGTGA. Trimming removed 5 bases from V and 9 bases from J; junction bases left unmatched: 5. CDR3 length equals 15 residues. Here the CDR3 reads CASSGTSGGRGEQFF. The DNA for the CDR3 is TGTGCCAGCAGCGGGACTAGCGGGGGGAGGGGTGAGCAGTTCTTC. The full variable domain, in which reference TRBV7-3 and TRBJ2-1 provide the parts outside the CDR3, is GAGVSQTPSNKVTEKGKYVELRCDPISGHTALYWYRQSLGQGPEFLIYFQGTGAADDSGLPNDRFFAVRPEGSVSTLKIQRTERGDSAVYLCASSGTSGGRGEQFFGPGTRLTVL.

This chain uses TRBV20-1 with TRBJ2-1; TRBD2 aligns across 7 bases. V trimming: 6 bases; J trimming: 3 bases; junction bases outside the gene matches: 11. From germline, CDR1 is DFQATT and CDR2 SNEGSKA (reference sequence). This CDR3 comprises 15 residues. The CDR3: CSANGGEWGYNEQFF. CDR3 in DNA: TGCAGTGCAAATGGGGGGGAATGGGGCTACAATGAGCAGTTCTTC.

A few counts support this clonotype. The chain uses TRBV24-1 and TRBJ2-1; D is unresolved. CDR3 size: 14 residues. Trimming left V 8 bases short and J 10 bases short, with 20 bases between. Germline-derived CDR1 and CDR2 are KGHDR and SFDVKD. The CDR3 nucleotides are TGTGCCACCATGGCTGCCTCAGGACCGATGGAGCAGTTCTTC. This codes for CATMAASGPMEQFF.

This clonotype has a handful of counts. V is TRBV20-1 and J is TRBJ2-1, with D unclear. V dropped 0 bases and J dropped 5 bases, with 8 bases sitting between them. This CDR3 comprises 13 residues. Germline lookup yields CDR1 DFQATT and CDR2 SNEGSKA (reference sequence). The CDR3 bases are TGCAGTGCTAGAGATCGGGCAGACAATGAGCAGTTCTTC. Translated, it gives CSARDRADNEQFF.

This chain links TRBV27 with TRBJ2-7, with D perhaps matching TRBD1 (6 bases). V gave up 7 bases and J gave up 4 bases, with 17 bases separating them. CDR3 length equals 14 residues. Germline V gene sequence: CDR1 MNHEY, CDR2 SMNVEV (reference sequence). CDR3 sequence: CASNIGQGSYEQYV. For the CDR3, the DNA is TGTGCCAGCAACATTGGGCAGGGGAGTTACGAGCAGTACGTC.

This sequence joins TRBV4-2 and TRBJ2-7, with 8 bases matching TRBD1. The CDR3 length is 15 residues. Trimming removed 4 bases from V and 2 bases from J; junction bases left unmatched: 7. Per the germline V gene, CDR1 is LGHNA and CDR2 is YNFKEQ. The CDR3 DNA is TGTGCCAGCAGCCTCCGACAGGGGCATACCTACGAGCAGTACTTC. This sequence encodes CASSLRQGHTYEQYF.

This clonotype came up a few times. The chain links TRBV3-1 to TRBJ2-1; D is possibly TRBD2 (6 bases). The germline V gene encodes CDR1 LGHDT and CDR2 YNNKEL (reference sequence). This CDR3 has 15 amino acids. The germline V and J ends were trimmed by 4 bases and 0 bases, with 10 bases remaining between them. The DNA for the CDR3 is TGTGCCAGCAGCCGGACGGGGGACTCCTACAATGAGCAGTTCTTC. Translated, it gives CASSRTGDSYNEQFF.

At least ten counts were recorded for this clonotype. The gene calls are TRBV5-1 and TRBJ2-5; D is unclear. Per germline, CDR1 SGHRS and CDR2 YFSETQ. Trimming removed 6 bases at V and 2 bases at J, with 17 bases between. The CDR3 is made up of 15 amino acids. The CDR3 spells CASTPGVVGQETQYF. DNA of the CDR3: TGCGCCAGCACCCCAGGTGTGGTGGGTCAAGAGACCCAGTACTTC.

This clonotype was detected ten times or more. The CDR3 nucleotides read TGCGCCAGCAGCTTGGGGTTGCGGGAGAGGTCAGATACGCAGTATTTT. Residues: CASSLGLRERSDTQYF. The chain recombines TRBV5-1 with TRBJ2-3, with 7 bases matching TRBD2. J lost 4 bases, V lost 0 bases, and 8 bases had no gene match. Looked up from germline, CDR1 is SGHRS and CDR2 is YFSETQ. The length of the CDR3 is 16 residues.